These 3 T cell receptor beta chains originate from one sample sequenced in a study of blood T cell repertoires in COVID-19. Method: immunoSEQ multiplex PCR; TCRdb's copy keeps in-frame clones and lacks some. The sample yields 110,000 or so clones, about 86% seen once. Specimen: peripheral blood. The source of these receptors is a man aged 65 to 79 who had recovered from COVID-19.

This chain connects TRBV27 to TRBJ1-2, with D perhaps matching TRBD1 (6 bases). Trimming removed 5 bases at V and 1 base at J, with 14 bases between. Per germline, CDR1 MNHEY and CDR2 SMNVEV (reference sequence). The CDR3 loop spans 15 amino acids. The CDR3 is CASSQRTDINYGYTF. In nucleotides, the CDR3 is TGTGCCAGCAGTCAGCGGACAGATATTAACTATGGCTACACCTTC.

The chain joins TRBV5-1 to TRBJ2-5; tentatively, D is TRBD2 (6 bases). Germline V CDR1 and CDR2: SGHRS, YFSETQ. The CDR3 runs to 15 residues. Trimming pared 0 bases from V and 1 base from J, leaving 10 bases between. CDR3 sequence (DNA): TGCGCCAGCAGCTTGGCCCCTAGCGTCCAAGAGACCCAGTACTTC. Its protein is CASSLAPSVQETQYF. Variable domain in full (rest from reference TRBV5-1 and TRBJ2-5): KAGVTQTPRYLIKTRGQQVTLSCSPISGHRSVSWYQQTPGQGLQFLFEYFSETQRNKGNFPGRFSGRQFSNSRSEMNVSTLELGDSALYLCASSLAPSVQETQYFGPGTRLLVL.

This clone was detected once. CDR3 residues: CASSSSSGNTIYF. The CDR3 DNA is TGTGCCAGCAGCTCCAGTTCTGGAAACACCATATATTTT. The chain employs TRBV7-3 and TRBJ1-3; D remains ambiguous. Germline assignment: CDR1 SGHTA and CDR2 FQGTGA. Trimming removed 4 bases at V and 1 base at J, with 5 bases between. The CDR3 loop spans 13 amino acids.